A single count supports the clone carrying this TCR beta chain. In the study's own analysis: Amplification with reference gene primers provided the estimates of nucleated cell counts. Profiled with immunoSEQ multiplex PCR; TCRdb holds only in-frame clones, not every one. The DNA was the basis for D and trimming; V, J and clone size are from that table. Here the sample spans around 250,000 clones, approximately 82% being singletons. These data are taken from a study of blood T cell repertoires in COVID-19. Study-wide background: Samples of COVID-19 (acute and convalescent) were obtained from the United States, Italy and Spain. The cDNA or gDNA used as material had been derived from T cells, B-cell-depleted T cells, or PBMCs.

Grouping used clinical history reported by participants in a survey and questionnaire. The V gene's germline CDR1 is SGHDT and CDR2 YYEEEE. The CDR3 totals 16 residues. V was pared by 5 bases and J by 3 bases, with 14 bases of the junction left unmatched. The sequencing input was PBMCs or T cells enriched from blood (not recorded which). The clonotype originates from a man aged 40-50 years who had recovered from COVID-19. V is TRBV5-6 and J is TRBJ2-7, with TRBD2 identical over 7 bases. For the CDR3, the DNA is TGTGCCAGCAGTTTAGCTGGGACGGGACTAAACTACGAGCAGTACTTC. This encodes CASSLAGTGLNYEQYF.